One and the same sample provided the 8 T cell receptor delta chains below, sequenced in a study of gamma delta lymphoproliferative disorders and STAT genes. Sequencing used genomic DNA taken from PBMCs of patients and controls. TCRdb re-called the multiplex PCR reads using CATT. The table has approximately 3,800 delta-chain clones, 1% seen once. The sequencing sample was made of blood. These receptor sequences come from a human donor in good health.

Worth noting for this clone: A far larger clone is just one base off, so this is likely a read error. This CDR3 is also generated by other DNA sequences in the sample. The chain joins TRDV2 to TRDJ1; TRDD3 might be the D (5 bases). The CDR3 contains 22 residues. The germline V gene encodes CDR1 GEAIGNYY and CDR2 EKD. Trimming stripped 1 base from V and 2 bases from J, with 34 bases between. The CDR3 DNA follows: TGTGCCTGTGACACTGTGAATTCGCCATCTACGGGTACTGGAAGTCGGACCGATAAACTCATCTTT. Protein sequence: CACDTVNSPSTGTGSRTDKLIF.

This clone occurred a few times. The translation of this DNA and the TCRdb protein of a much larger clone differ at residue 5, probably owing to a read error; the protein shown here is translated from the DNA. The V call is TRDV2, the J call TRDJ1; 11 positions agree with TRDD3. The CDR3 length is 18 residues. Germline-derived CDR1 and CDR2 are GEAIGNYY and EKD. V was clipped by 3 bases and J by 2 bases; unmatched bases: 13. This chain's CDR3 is CACDAVLLGDKRTDKLIF. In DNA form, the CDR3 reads TGTGCCTGTGACGCCGTTTTACTGGGGGATAAAAGGACCGATAAACTCATCTTT.

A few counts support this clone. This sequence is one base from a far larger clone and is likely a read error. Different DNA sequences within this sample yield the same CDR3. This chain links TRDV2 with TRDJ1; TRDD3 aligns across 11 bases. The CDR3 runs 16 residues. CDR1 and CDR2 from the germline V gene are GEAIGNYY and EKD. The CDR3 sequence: CACEIMGDTDTDKLIF. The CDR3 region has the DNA TGTGCCTGTGAAATCATGGGGGATACGGACACCGATAAACTTATCTTT.

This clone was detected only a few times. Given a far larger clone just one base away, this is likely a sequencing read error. The CDR3 DNA reads TGTGCTCTTGGGGAACCCCCCCCCTTCCCGTTTACTGGGGGATACAGCAGAGATAAACTCATCTTT. Translating it yields CALGEPPPFPFTGGYSRDKLIF. V usage is TRDV1 and J usage is TRDJ1, with 12 bases lining up with TRDD3. Germline assignment: CDR1 TSWWSYY and CDR2 QGS. V lost 1 base to trimming and J lost 5 bases; unmatched junction nucleotides: 23. This CDR3 has 22 amino acids.

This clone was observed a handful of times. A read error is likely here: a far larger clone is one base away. The CDR3 DNA reads as TGTGCCTGTGACACCGTTCCTAGGCTGGGGGATACGTCCGCCTACACCGATAAACTCATCTTT. Protein: CACDTVPRLGDTSAYTDKLIF. The chain joins TRDV2 to TRDJ1, with 12 bases aligning to TRDD3. This CDR3 is 21 amino acids long. Trimming cost V 0 bases and J 0 bases; bases outside gene matches: 16. Germline CDR1 GEAIGNYY, CDR2 EKD.

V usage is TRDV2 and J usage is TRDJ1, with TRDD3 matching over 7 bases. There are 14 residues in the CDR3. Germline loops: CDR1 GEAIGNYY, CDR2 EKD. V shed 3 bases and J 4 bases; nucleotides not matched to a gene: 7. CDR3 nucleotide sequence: TGTGCCTGTGACCCCCTCGGGGGGATCGATAAACTCATCTTT. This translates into CACDPLGGIDKLIF.

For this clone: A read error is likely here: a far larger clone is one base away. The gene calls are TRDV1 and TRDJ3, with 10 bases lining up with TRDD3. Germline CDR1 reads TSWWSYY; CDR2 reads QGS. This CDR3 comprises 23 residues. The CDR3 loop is CALGEGLTGWGITSSWDTRHMFF. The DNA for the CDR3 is TGTGCTCTTGGGGAAGGGTTGACGGGCTGGGGGATAACCTCCTCCTGGGACACCCGACATATGTTTTTC.

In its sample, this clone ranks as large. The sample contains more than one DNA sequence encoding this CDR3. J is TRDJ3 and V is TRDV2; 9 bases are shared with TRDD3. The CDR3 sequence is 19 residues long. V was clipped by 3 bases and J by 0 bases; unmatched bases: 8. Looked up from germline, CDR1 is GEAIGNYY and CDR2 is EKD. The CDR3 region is CACDPVLGDSSWDTRQMFF. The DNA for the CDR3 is TGTGCCTGTGACCCAGTACTGGGGGACAGCTCCTGGGACACCCGACAGATGTTTTTC.